This T cell receptor beta chain was obtained from a study of metastatic and nonmetastatic thyroid tumors. Whole-study context: For malignant and benign thyroid patients, tumor or nodule tissue and blood were the sources whose repertoires were compared. Study observations and caveats: Relative to benign nodules, malignant thyroid tumors were reportedly characterized by significantly elevated TCR beta diversity in blood and tumor.

This clone has ten or more counts. The antigen is not known. In the authors' methods: Construction of a distant-metastasis classifier for papillary thyroid cancer relied on CDR3 differences across clinicopathological groups. TCRdb reprocessed the PCR reads using MiXCR. TCRdb's processing, not the study's, gives the V and J calls here. The table includes tens of thousands of clones, approximately 24% detected once. Until they underwent thyroid surgery, no patient had received any treatment. CDR1 and CDR2 (germline): SEHNR, FQNEAQ (reference sequence). This CDR3 has 12 amino acids. V was shortened by 8 bases and J by 5 bases, with 12 bases between the two germline ends.

This TCR came from a female donor with papillary thyroid cancer or a benign thyroid nodule (not recorded which). Some clones in this sample may be carry-over from other donors' samples. Sequencing was done on a sample of blood. The V gene is TRBV7-9, the J gene TRBJ2-5, with no clear D. CDR3 amino acids: CASGSKVETQYF. DNA for the CDR3: TGTGCCAGCGGAAGCAAGGTCGAGACCCAGTACTTC.